This TCR beta chain appears in the sequencing data of a study of blood T cell repertoires in COVID-19. Study background: Sites in the United States, Italy and Spain provided acute and convalescent COVID-19 samples. The analysed material was cDNA or gDNA that came from T cells, B-cell-depleted T cells, or PBMCs.

The CDR3 is made up of 16 amino acids. The V gene's germline CDR1 is KGHSH and CDR2 LQKENI. The V and J ends lost 0 bases and 7 bases respectively, with 16 bases between them. This clone turned up a few times. The authors' processing: Reference gene primer amplification gave nucleated cell count estimates. Sequencing used immunoSEQ multiplex PCR; TCRdb keeps in-frame clones, though not all of them. D and trimming come from the DNA, and the V and J calls and clone size come from that table. Of tens of thousands of clones listed, around 85% are singletons. This sequence originates from a woman of 80 years or more with active or convalescent COVID-19. The sequencing input was peripheral blood. This sequence joins TRBV18 and TRBJ1-5; D might be TRBD1 (5 bases). The CDR3 here is CASSPPGQGGSQPQHF. In nucleotides, the CDR3 is TGTGCCAGCTCACCACCGGGGCAGGGAGGCAGCCAGCCCCAGCATTTT.